This T cell receptor (beta chain) was recorded in a study of regulatory T cells in long-lasting Graves disease. Arm-PCR of CDR3 regions and iRepertoire HTBI primers were the basis on which TCR beta libraries were built. TCRdb itself ran the multiplex PCR reads through MiXCR, one entry per CDR3 protein. The sample gives about 290,000 distinct CDR3 sequences, around 21% of which show up once; roughly 50% is in the top ten. V shed 6 bases, J shed 5 bases, and the junction held 7 bases outside the gene matches. The CDR3 extends over 14 amino acids. Noted time point: persistent/refractory GD, antithyroid drugs over 5 years with positive TRAb. PBMCs provided the RNA from which the TCR library was made.

The sample consisted of peripheral blood mononuclear cells (PBMCs), taken when the disease was refractory, from a patient treated with antithyroid drugs. The receptor was derived from a female donor with Graves disease. The chain combines TRBV12-3 or TRBV12-4 with TRBJ1-5, with 7 bases lining up with TRBD1. The CDR3 DNA follows: TGTGCCAGCAGGCAGACAGGGTTCGATCAGCCCCAGCATTTT. Translated: CASRQTGFDQPQHF.